The 17 T cell receptor beta chains below all came from one sample that was sequenced in a study of blood T cell repertoires in COVID-19. Using immunoSEQ multiplex PCR, the repertoire was profiled, and TCRdb retains in-frame clones only, with some absent. In the table there are approximately 170,000 clones, roughly 85% of which are singletons. What was sequenced was peripheral blood. The receptor set was obtained from a woman older than 75 with active or convalescent COVID-19.

The chain is built from TRBV5-1 and TRBJ1-2; D gene unclear. Trimming removed 4 bases from V and 10 bases from J, with 17 bases in between. Germline CDR1 and CDR2: SGHRS and YFSETQ. The CDR3 runs to 13 residues. The CDR3 coding sequence is TGCGCCAGCAGCCTGCTGGCAGGCGAAGACTACACCTTC. Protein product: CASSLLAGEDYTF.

The CDR3 nucleotides read TGTGCCAGCAGTGCTAGCGGGATTCCTTATACGCAGTATTTT. This encodes CASSASGIPYTQYF. The chain combines TRBV3-1 (or the pseudogene TRBV3-2) with TRBJ2-3; 9 bases match TRBD2. CDR3 length: 14 residues. Germline assignment: CDR1 LGHDT and CDR2 YNNKEL (reference sequence). V dropped 6 bases and J dropped 7; count of bases not matched to a gene: 8.

The gene calls are TRBV7-6 and TRBJ1-2; D is possibly TRBD1 (6 bases). V lost 9 bases to trimming and J lost 3 bases, with 14 bases between them. CDR1 SGHVS and CDR2 FNYEAQ come from the germline V gene. This CDR3 region has 13 residues. CDR3 nucleotide sequence: TGTGCCAGTAAGGGGGGGGCGGACTATGGCTACACCTTC. It translates to CASKGGADYGYTF.

CDR3 sequence reads: CASSLGDRDEQFF. DNA of the CDR3: TGCGCCAGCAGCTTGGGCGACAGGGATGAGCAGTTCTTC. V gene TRBV5-1 combines with J gene TRBJ2-1, with 7 bases that match TRBD1. With 0 bases clipped from V and 8 bases from J, the junction kept 2 bases outside the gene matches. The germline V gene has CDR1 SGHRS and CDR2 YFSETQ. The CDR3 contains 13 residues. The whole variable domain, filled in from reference TRBV5-1 and TRBJ2-1, reads KAGVTQTPRYLIKTRGQQVTLSCSPISGHRSVSWYQQTPGQGLQFLFEYFSETQRNKGNFPGRFSGRQFSNSRSEMNVSTLELGDSALYLCASSLGDRDEQFFGPGTRLTVL.

The rearrangement joins TRBV30 to TRBJ1-3; D is uncertain. CDR1 and CDR2 (germline): GTSNPN, SVGIG (reference sequence). The CDR3 is 12 amino acids. V was pared by 1 base and J by 4 bases, with 5 bases between. CDR3 nucleotides: TGTGCCTGGAGTGCAAAAGGAAACACCATATATTTT. Protein product: CAWSAKGNTIYF. Full variable domain (remainder filled in from reference TRBV30 and TRBJ1-3): SQTIHQWPATLVQPVGSPLSLECTVEGTSNPNLYWYRQAAGRGLQLLFYSVGIGQISSEVPQNLSASRPQDRQFILSSKKLLLSDSGFYLCAWSAKGNTIYFGEGSWLTVV.

DNA of the CDR3: TGCGCCAGCAGGTCAGGAACTAGCAATCAGCCCCAGCATTTT. The encoded protein is CASRSGTSNQPQHF. The chain uses TRBV10-2 and TRBJ1-5; D unclear. The CDR3 runs 14 residues. Trimming stripped 6 bases from V and 0 bases from J, with 9 bases between. Germline CDR1 WSHSY, CDR2 SAAADI.

The gene calls are TRBV5-1 and TRBJ1-2; D is possibly TRBD1 (6 bases). The germline gives CDR1 SGHRS, CDR2 YFSETQ. Trimming took 3 bases from V and 8 from J, leaving 20 bases between them. This CDR3 spans 15 amino acids. The CDR3 sequence is CASSYSDSTSGGYTF. The CDR3 region has the DNA TGCGCCAGCAGCTACTCGGACAGTACGTCTGGGGGCTACACCTTC.

V usage is TRBV18 and J usage is TRBJ2-1, with TRBD2 identical over 11 bases. CDR3 length: 17 amino acids. Trimming removed 2 bases from V and 5 bases from J; junction bases left unmatched: 8. The V gene's germline CDR1 is KGHSH and CDR2 LQKENI. CDR3 DNA sequence: TGTGCCAGCTCACCAACTAGCGGGGGCGTTGGGGACAATGAGCAGTTCTTC. It codes for CASSPTSGGVGDNEQFF.

There are a few counts of this clone. V usage is TRBV7-8 and J usage is TRBJ2-1; 11 bases line up with TRBD2. This CDR3 has 15 residues. Germline V gives CDR1 SGHVS, CDR2 FQNEAQ. The trim removed 2 bases at V and 9 bases at J, leaving 6 bases unmatched. CDR3 amino acids: CASSLQLAGVSEQFF. The CDR3 DNA sequence: TGTGCCAGCAGCTTACAACTAGCGGGAGTCAGTGAGCAGTTCTTC.

CDR3 amino acids: CATSRTGNTEAFF. As DNA, the CDR3 is TGTGCCACCAGCAGAACAGGGAACACTGAAGCTTTCTTT. The chain employs TRBV15 and TRBJ1-1; D might be TRBD1 (5 bases). CDR3 length: 13 amino acids. V dropped 2 bases and J dropped 1 base, with 5 bases sitting between them. Germline V CDR1 and CDR2: LNHNV, YYDKDF (reference sequence).

The CDR3 DNA reads TGTGCCAGCAGCTTATTAGGGCCCCCGGGAGCTGAAGCTTTCTTT. Amino acid sequence: CASSLLGPPGAEAFF. The chain joins TRBV7-8 to TRBJ1-1, with D unresolved. From germline, CDR1 is SGHVS and CDR2 FQNEAQ. Trimming removed 2 bases at V and 6 bases at J, with 16 bases between. The CDR3 has 15 residues.

The chain is built from TRBV5-1 and TRBJ2-5, with D possibly matching TRBD1 (5 bases). V gave up 4 bases and J gave up 3 bases, with 10 bases separating them. CDR1 SGHRS and CDR2 YFSETQ come from the germline V gene. This CDR3 spans 13 amino acids. CDR3 sequence reads: CASSTTGEETQYF. The CDR3 bases are TGCGCCAGCAGCACTACAGGAGAAGAGACCCAGTACTTC. Combining the CDR3 with reference TRBV5-1 and TRBJ2-5 gives the whole variable domain KAGVTQTPRYLIKTRGQQVTLSCSPISGHRSVSWYQQTPGQGLQFLFEYFSETQRNKGNFPGRFSGRQFSNSRSEMNVSTLELGDSALYLCASSTTGEETQYFGPGTRLLVL.

The chain joins TRBV19 to TRBJ1-5; D ambiguous. The CDR3 consists of 14 residues. With 4 bases removed from V and 5 bases from J, the gap between germline ends came to 12 bases. From germline, CDR1 is LNHDA and CDR2 SQIVND (reference sequence). CDR3: CASSRGQPDQPQHF. The CDR3 DNA sequence: TGTGCCAGTAGTAGAGGGCAGCCTGATCAGCCCCAGCATTTT.

The genes are TRBV12-3 or TRBV12-4 and TRBJ1-5; maybe TRBD1 (6 bases). V lost 7 bases to trimming and J lost 4 bases, with 8 bases between them. The length of the CDR3 is 12 residues. The CDR3: CASNTGNQPQHF. CDR3 in DNA: TGTGCCAGCAACACAGGGAATCAGCCCCAGCATTTT.

In its sample, this clone was seen once. Additional DNA sequences in this sample encode the identical CDR3. V is TRBV2 and J is TRBJ2-5, with D possibly TRBD1 on 6 matching bases. Trimming stripped 3 bases from V and 0 bases from J, with 8 bases between. The germline gives CDR1 SNHLY, CDR2 FYNNEI. The CDR3 totals 14 residues. As DNA, the CDR3 is TGTGCCAGCAGTGAGAACAGGGACCAAGAGACCCAGTACTTC. Translated: CASSENRDQETQYF.

The chain uses TRBV29-1 and TRBJ1-2; the match to TRBD1 covers 7 bases. Germline V CDR1 and CDR2: SQVTM, ANQGSEA. This CDR3 spans 11 amino acids. With 7 bases clipped from V and 8 bases from J, the junction kept 7 bases outside the gene matches. The CDR3 spells CSAQGGDGYTF. The DNA for the CDR3 is TGCAGCGCTCAGGGGGGCGACGGCTACACCTTC.

The chain recombines TRBV27 with TRBJ1-2; TRBD1 agrees at 7 bases. There are 16 residues in the CDR3. The germline CDR1 and CDR2 sequences are MNHEY and SMNVEV (reference sequence). The V segment lost 3 bases and the J segment 3 bases; nucleotides outside the gene matches: 10. The CDR3 DNA follows: TGTGCCAGCAGTTTGTCCCCTGACAGGGACTACTATGGCTACACCTTC. Amino acids: CASSLSPDRDYYGYTF.